This T cell receptor (beta chain) was obtained from a study of T cell repertoires in cytomegalovirus infection. Study-level background: Through public TCR beta signatures, both CMV infection and matching HLA type were indicated.

TCRdb recomputed calls from the reads with MiXCR, one row per CDR3 protein. The sample has 20,000 or so distinct CDR3 sequences, roughly 20% seen once. CDR3 length: 14 amino acids. V lost 6 bases, J lost 4 bases, and 16 bases lay in between. In germline, CDR1 is MNHNS, CDR2 SASEGT. A few counts support this clonotype. Antigen unknown. Source: CD8+ T cells from cultured PBMCs, taken from culture after CMV antigen stimulation. This chain joins TRBV6-1 and TRBJ2-7, with D perhaps TRBD1 or TRBD2 (5 bases each). This receptor was obtained from a human donor in good health (CMV status not recorded). Some clones in this sample may be carry-over from other donors' samples. CDR3: CASSPSRDGYEQYF. In DNA form, the CDR3 reads TGTGCCAGCAGCCCCTCTCGGGACGGATACGAGCAGTACTTC.